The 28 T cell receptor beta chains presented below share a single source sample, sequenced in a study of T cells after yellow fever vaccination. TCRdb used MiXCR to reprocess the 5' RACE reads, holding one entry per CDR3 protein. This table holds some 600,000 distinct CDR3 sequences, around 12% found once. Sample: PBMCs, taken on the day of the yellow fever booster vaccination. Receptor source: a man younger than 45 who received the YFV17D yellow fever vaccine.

The CDR3 coding sequence is TGTGCCAGCAGCTTGGGACAGTCTACTCAAGAGACCCAGTACTTC. It specifies CASSLGQSTQETQYF. The chain employs TRBV5-4 and TRBJ2-5, with a possible D match to TRBD1 (5 bases). This CDR3 spans 15 amino acids. V was cut by 0 bases and J by 2 bases, with 11 bases left in between. In germline, CDR1 is SGHNT, CDR2 YYREEE (reference sequence).

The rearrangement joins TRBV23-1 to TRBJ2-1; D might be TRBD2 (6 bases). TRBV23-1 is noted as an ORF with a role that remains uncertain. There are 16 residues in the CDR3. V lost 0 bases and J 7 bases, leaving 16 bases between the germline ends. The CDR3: CASSQSRRGSGNEQFF. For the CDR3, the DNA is TGCGCCAGCAGTCAATCGCGGCGGGGTTCTGGGAATGAGCAGTTCTTC.

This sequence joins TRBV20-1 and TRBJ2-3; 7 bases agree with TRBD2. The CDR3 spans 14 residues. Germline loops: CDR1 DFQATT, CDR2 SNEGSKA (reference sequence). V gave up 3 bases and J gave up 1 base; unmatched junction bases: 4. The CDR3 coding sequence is TGCAGTGCTAGGATTCTAGCGGGCACAGATACGCAGTATTTT. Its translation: CSARILAGTDTQYF.

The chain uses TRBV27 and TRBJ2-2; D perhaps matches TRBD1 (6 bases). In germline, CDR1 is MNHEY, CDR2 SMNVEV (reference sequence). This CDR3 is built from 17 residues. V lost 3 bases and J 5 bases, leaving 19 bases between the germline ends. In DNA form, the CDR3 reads TGTGCCAGCAGTTTTGGACTGGACCTGGGGGCTACCGGGGAGCTGTTTTTT. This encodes CASSFGLDLGATGELFF.

The CDR3 sequence is CSARDERGYSGGYTF. CDR3 DNA sequence: TGCAGTGCTAGAGATGAACGGGGGTACAGCGGGGGCTACACCTTC. V gene TRBV20-1 combines with J gene TRBJ1-2; possibly TRBD1 for D (5 bases). The V end was cut by 0 bases, the J end by 8 bases, with 19 bases between. CDR1 and CDR2 (germline): DFQATT, SNEGSKA (reference sequence). The CDR3 is 15 amino acids.

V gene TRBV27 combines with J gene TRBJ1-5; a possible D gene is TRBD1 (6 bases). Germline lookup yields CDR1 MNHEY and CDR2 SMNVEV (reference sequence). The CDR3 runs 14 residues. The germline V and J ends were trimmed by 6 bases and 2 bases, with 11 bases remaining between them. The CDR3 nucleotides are TGTGCCAGCAGGAGGGCAGGGGGCAATCAGCCCCAGCATTTT. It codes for CASRRAGGNQPQHF.

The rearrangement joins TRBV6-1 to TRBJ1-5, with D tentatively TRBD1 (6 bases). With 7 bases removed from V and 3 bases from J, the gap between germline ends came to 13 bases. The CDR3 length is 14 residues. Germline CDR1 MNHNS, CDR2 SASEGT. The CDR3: CASKGQLDNQPQHF. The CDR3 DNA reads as TGTGCCAGCAAAGGACAGCTTGACAATCAGCCCCAGCATTTT.

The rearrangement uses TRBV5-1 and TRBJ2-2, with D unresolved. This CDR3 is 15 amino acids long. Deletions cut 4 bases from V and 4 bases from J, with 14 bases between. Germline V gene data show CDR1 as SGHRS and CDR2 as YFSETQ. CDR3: CASSLPAVGTGELFF. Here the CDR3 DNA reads TGCGCCAGCAGCCTGCCCGCGGTGGGCACCGGGGAGCTGTTTTTT.

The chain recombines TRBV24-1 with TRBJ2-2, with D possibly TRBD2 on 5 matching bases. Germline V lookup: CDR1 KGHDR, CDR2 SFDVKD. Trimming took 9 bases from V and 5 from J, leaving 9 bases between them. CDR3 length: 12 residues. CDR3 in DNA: TGTGCCACCGCTCGAGGGACCGGGGAGCTGTTTTTT. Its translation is CATARGTGELFF.

CDR3 sequence (DNA): TGTGCTAGTGCTTCGGGCTCCTCTGGGGCCAACGTCCTGACTTTC. Protein sequence: CASASGSSGANVLTF. This chain uses TRBV12-5 with TRBJ2-6; D is ambiguous. The CDR3 is 15 residues long. In germline, CDR1 is LGHNT, CDR2 FRNRAP. Trimming took off 7 bases at V and 0 bases at J, with 10 bases between the two ends.

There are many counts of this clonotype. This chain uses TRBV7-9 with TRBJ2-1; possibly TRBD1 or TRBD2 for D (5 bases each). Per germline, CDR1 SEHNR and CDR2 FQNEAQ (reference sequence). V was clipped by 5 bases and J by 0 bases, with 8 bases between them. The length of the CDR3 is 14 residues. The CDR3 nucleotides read TGTGCCAGCAGCCCGAGGGGCTCCTACAATGAGCAGTTCTTC. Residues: CASSPRGSYNEQFF.

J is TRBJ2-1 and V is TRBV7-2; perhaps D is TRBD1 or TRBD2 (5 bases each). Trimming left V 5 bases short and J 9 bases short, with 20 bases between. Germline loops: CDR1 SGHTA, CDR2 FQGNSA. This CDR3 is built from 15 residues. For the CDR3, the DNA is TGTGCCAGCAGCCTAGTGTTTGGGGGAGAGAGTGAGCAGTTCTTC. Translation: CASSLVFGGESEQFF.

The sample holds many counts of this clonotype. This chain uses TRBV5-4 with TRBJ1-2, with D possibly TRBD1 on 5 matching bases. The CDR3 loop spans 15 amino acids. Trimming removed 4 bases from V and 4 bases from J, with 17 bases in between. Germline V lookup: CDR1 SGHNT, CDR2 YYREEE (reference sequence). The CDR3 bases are TGTGCCAGCAGCGGGACCTTCCGGTGGAGCTATGGCTACACCTTC. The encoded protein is CASSGTFRWSYGYTF. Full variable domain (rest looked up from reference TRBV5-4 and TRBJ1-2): ETGVTQSPTHLIKTRGQQVTLRCSSQSGHNTVSWYQQALGQGPQFIFQYYREEENGRGNFPPRFSGLQFPNYSSELNVNALELDDSALYLCASSGTFRWSYGYTFGSGTRLTVV.

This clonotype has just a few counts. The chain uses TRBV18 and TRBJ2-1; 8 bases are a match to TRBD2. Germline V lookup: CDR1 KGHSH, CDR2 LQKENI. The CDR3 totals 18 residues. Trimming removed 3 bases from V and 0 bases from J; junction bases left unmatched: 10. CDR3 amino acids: CASSPGVAGISSYNEQFF. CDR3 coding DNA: TGTGCCAGCTCACCGGGAGTAGCGGGAATAAGCTCCTACAATGAGCAGTTCTTC. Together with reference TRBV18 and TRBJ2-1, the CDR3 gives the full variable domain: NAGVMQNPRHLVRRRGQEARLRCSPMKGHSHVYWYRQLPEEGLKFMVYLQKENIIDESGMPKERFSAEFPKEGPSILRIQQVVRGDSAAYFCASSPGVAGISSYNEQFFGPGTRLTVL.

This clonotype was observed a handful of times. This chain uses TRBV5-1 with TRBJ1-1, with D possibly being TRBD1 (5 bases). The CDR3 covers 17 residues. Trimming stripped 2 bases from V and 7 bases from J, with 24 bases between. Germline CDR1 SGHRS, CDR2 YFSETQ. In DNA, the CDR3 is TGCGCCAGCAGCTTCAGGTTTTCCCGACAGCGAACCGGTGAAGCTTTCTTT. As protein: CASSFRFSRQRTGEAFF.

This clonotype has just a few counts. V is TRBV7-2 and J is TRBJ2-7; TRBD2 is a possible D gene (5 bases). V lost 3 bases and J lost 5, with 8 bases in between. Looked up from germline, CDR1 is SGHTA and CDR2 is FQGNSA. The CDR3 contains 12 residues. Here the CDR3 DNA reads TGTGCCAGCAGCTTTCTAGCTAACGAGCAGTACTTC. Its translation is CASSFLANEQYF. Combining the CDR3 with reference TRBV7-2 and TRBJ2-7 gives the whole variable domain GAGVSQSPSNKVTEKGKDVELRCDPISGHTALYWYRQSLGQGLEFLIYFQGNSAPDKSGLPSDRFSAERTGGSVSTLTIQRTQQEDSAVYLCASSFLANEQYFGPGTRLTVT.

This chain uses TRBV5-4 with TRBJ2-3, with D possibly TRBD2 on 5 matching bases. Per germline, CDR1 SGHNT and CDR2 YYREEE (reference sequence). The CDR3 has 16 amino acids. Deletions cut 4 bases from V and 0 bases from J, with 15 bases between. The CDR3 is CASSGTLATSTDTQYF. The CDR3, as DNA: TGTGCCAGCAGCGGAACCTTAGCGACCAGCACAGATACGCAGTATTTT.

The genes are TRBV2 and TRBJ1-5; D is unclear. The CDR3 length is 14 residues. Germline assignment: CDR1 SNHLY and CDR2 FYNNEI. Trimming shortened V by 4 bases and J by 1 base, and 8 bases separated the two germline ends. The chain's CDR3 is CASSAGASNQPQHF. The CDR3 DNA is TGTGCCAGCAGTGCGGGTGCCAGCAATCAGCCCCAGCATTTT.

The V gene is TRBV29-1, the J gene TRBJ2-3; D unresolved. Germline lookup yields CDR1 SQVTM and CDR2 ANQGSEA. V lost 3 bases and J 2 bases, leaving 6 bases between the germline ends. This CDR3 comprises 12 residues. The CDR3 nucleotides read TGCAGCGTTGAGTCGTTCACAGATACGCAGTATTTT. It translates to CSVESFTDTQYF.

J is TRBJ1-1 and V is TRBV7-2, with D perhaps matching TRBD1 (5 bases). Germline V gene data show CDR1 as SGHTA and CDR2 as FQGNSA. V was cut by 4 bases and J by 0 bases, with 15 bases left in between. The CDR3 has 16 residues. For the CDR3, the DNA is TGTGCCAGCAGCTCGAACCGGGACTCGGTGAACACTGAAGCTTTCTTT. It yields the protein CASSSNRDSVNTEAFF.

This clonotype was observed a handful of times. CDR3 nucleotide sequence: TGCGCCAGCAGCCAAGACGGCAATGAGCAGTTCTTC. This sequence encodes CASSQDGNEQFF. The chain employs TRBV4-3 and TRBJ2-1; D not certain. The V gene's germline CDR1 is LGHNA and CDR2 YSLEER. This CDR3 region has 12 residues. V was shortened by 0 bases and J by 6 bases, with 3 bases between the two germline ends.

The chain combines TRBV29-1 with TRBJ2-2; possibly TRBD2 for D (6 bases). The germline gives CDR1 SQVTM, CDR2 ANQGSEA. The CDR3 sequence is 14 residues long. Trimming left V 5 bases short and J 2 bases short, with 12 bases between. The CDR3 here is CSVTPGLNTGELFF. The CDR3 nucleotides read TGCAGCGTTACACCGGGACTTAACACCGGGGAGCTGTTTTTT.

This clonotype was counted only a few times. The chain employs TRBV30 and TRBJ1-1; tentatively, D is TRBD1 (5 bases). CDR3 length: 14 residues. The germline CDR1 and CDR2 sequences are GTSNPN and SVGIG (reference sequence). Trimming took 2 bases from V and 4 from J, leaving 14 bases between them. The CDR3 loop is CAWSLGVVPTEAFF. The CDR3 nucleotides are TGTGCCTGGAGTCTAGGGGTCGTTCCCACTGAAGCTTTCTTT.

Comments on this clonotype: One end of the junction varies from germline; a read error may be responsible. DNA of the CDR3: TGCTGTGCTAGAGATTTGGCCTTTGGGCGGGAGGTAAATGAGCAGTTCTTC. It specifies CCARDLAFGREVNEQFF. The chain recombines TRBV20-1 with TRBJ2-1, with 8 bases identical to TRBD2. Germline V gives CDR1 DFQATT, CDR2 SNEGSKA (reference sequence). The CDR3 consists of 17 residues.

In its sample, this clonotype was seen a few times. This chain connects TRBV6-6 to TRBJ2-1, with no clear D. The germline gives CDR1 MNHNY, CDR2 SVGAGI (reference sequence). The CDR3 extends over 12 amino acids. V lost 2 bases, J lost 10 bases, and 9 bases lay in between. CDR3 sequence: CASSYRSGEQFF. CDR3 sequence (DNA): TGTGCCAGCAGTTACCGGTCTGGGGAGCAGTTCTTC.

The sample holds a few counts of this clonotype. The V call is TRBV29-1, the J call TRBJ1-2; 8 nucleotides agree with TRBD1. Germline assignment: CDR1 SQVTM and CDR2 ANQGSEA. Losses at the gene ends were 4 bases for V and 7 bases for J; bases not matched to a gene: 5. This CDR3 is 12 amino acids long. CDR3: CSVGQGAVGYTF. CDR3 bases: TGCAGCGTTGGTCAGGGGGCCGTTGGCTACACCTTC.

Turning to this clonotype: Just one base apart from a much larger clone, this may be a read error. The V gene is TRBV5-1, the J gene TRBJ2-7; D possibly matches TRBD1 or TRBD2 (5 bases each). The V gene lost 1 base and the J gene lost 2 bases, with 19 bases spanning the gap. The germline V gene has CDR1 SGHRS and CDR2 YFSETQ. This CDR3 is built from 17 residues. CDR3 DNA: TGCGCCAGCAGCTTGAGTCGGGGAAGGGGCACCCCCTACGAGCAGTACTTC. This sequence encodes CASSLSRGRGTPYEQYF.

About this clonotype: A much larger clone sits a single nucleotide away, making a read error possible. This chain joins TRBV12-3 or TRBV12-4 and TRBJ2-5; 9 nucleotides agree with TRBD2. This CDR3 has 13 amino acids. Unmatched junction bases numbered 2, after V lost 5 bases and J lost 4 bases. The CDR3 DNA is TGTGCCAGCAGTGAACTAGCGGGAGAGACCCAGTACTTC. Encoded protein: CASSELAGETQYF.